A single sample gave rise to the 10 T cell receptor beta chains below, sequenced in a study of control samples from healthy donors and cancer patients. This table comes from immunoSEQ multiplex PCR, and its TCRdb copy is limited to in-frame clones, with some not included. Of 63,000 or so clones in the sample, roughly 84% are singletons; the top ten hold 25% to 35%. The sample consisted of blood. These receptors came from a man in his fifties in good health.

The chain couples TRBV12-3 or TRBV12-4 to TRBJ2-3, with a tentative D call TRBD2 (5 bases). CDR3 length equals 13 residues. V was clipped by 6 bases and J by 6 bases, with 13 bases between them. CDR3 region: CASSGLYGDTQYF. The CDR3 DNA reads as TGTGCCAGCAGCGGACTTTACGGGGATACGCAGTATTTT.

In nucleotides, the CDR3 is TGTGCCTGGCGGAGCGGAAACACCATATATTTT. Its translation is CAWRSGNTIYF. The chain couples TRBV30 to TRBJ1-3; D is unresolved. The CDR3 contains 11 residues. V was clipped by 5 bases and J by 4 bases, with 6 bases between them. Per germline, CDR1 GTSNPN and CDR2 SVGIG (reference sequence).

The chain couples TRBV18 to TRBJ1-5; D is ambiguous. The CDR3 loop spans 15 amino acids. Germline V gives CDR1 KGHSH, CDR2 LQKENI. With 2 bases removed from V and 0 bases from J, the gap between germline ends came to 8 bases. CDR3 sequence reads: CASSPGRNSNQPQHF. CDR3 DNA: TGTGCCAGCTCACCAGGCAGGAATAGCAATCAGCCCCAGCATTTT.

V gene TRBV7-2 combines with J gene TRBJ2-5; either TRBD1 or TRBD2 may fit D (5 bases each). The V end lost 5 bases, the J end lost 1 base, and 14 bases lay between the germline ends. CDR1 is SGHTA and CDR2 is FQGNSA in the germline V gene. This CDR3 has 15 amino acids. The CDR3 DNA follows: TGTGCCAGCAGCCCAAACGTGGGGACCCAAGAGACCCAGTACTTC. Translated: CASSPNVGTQETQYF.

Worth noting for this clone: The same CDR3 arises from other DNA sequences in this sample as well. This sequence joins TRBV29-1 and TRBJ1-4, with D hard to call. CDR1 SQVTM and CDR2 ANQGSEA come from the germline V gene. The V end was cut by 6 bases, the J end by 4 bases, with 9 bases between. This CDR3 region has 12 residues. The CDR3 is CSVRVYNEKLFF. CDR3 DNA sequence: TGCAGCGTCCGGGTCTATAATGAAAAACTGTTTTTT. The full variable domain, in which reference TRBV29-1 and TRBJ1-4 provide the parts outside the CDR3, is SAVISQKPSRDICQRGTSLTIQCQVDSQVTMMFWYRQQPGQSLTLIATANQGSEATYESGFVIDKFPISRPNLTFSTLTVSNMSPEDSSIYLCSVRVYNEKLFFGSGTQLSVL.

As concerns this clone: The CDR3 does not close with the conserved phenylalanine or tryptophan, likely indicating a read error. The DNA is left out, because the CDR3 cannot be placed on it with certainty; the CDR3 is given as TCRdb lists it. V is TRBV4-3 and J is TRBJ2-3; TRBD2 was called by the table and not checked on the DNA. Inclusive of both ends, the CDR3 amounts to 14 amino acids. Germline CDR1 is LGHNA and CDR2 is YSLEER. CDR3 region: CASSQEGIAGESLL.

This clone was picked up many times. This chain joins TRBV7-8 and TRBJ1-2; 7 bases align to TRBD1. Germline trimming cut 5 bases from V and 0 bases from J; bases unmatched to any gene: 3. The germline V gene encodes CDR1 SGHVS and CDR2 FQNEAQ. This CDR3 spans 14 amino acids. The CDR3 DNA reads as TGTGCCAGCAGCGGTGGGACAGCTAACTATGGCTACACCTTC. Protein product: CASSGGTANYGYTF.

This clone was counted at least ten times. V usage is TRBV12-3 or TRBV12-4 and J usage is TRBJ1-2, with TRBD1 as a possible D gene (5 bases). The V end lost 2 bases, the J end lost 9 bases, and 13 bases lay between the germline ends. CDR3 size: 13 residues. For the CDR3, the DNA is TGTGCCAGCAGTTTATCAGGGACTGAAAGCTACACCTTC. Protein product: CASSLSGTESYTF.

The chain couples TRBV7-3 to TRBJ1-2, with TRBD1 as a possible D gene (5 bases). Looked up from germline, CDR1 is SGHTA and CDR2 is FQGTGA. This CDR3 region has 16 residues. V was trimmed by 5 bases and J by 4 bases, leaving 20 bases between them. Here the CDR3 DNA reads TGTGCCAGCAGCCACGCTTCCCCGGCAGGGCCCTATGGCTACACCTTC. It is translated as CASSHASPAGPYGYTF.

This chain connects TRBV24-1 to TRBJ2-2; TRBD2 aligns across 8 bases. The CDR3 has 17 amino acids. With V trimmed by 1 base and J by 0 bases, 3 bases remained unmatched. From germline, CDR1 is KGHDR and CDR2 SFDVKD. The CDR3 nucleotides read TGTGCCACCAGTGATTTACACGGGAGGGCGAACACCGGGGAGCTGTTTTTT. This translates into CATSDLHGRANTGELFF.